This TCR beta chain was retrieved from a study of blood T cell repertoires in COVID-19. Across the study: Specimens from acute and convalescent COVID-19 originated in the United States, Italy and Spain. Sources were T cells, B-cell-depleted T cells, or PBMCs; the material itself was cDNA or gDNA.

CDR3 size: 15 residues. V was pared by 3 bases and J by 5 bases, with 6 bases of the junction left unmatched. Germline CDR1 reads MGHRA; CDR2 reads YSYEKL. Original data processing: The authors estimated nucleated cell counts from reference gene primer amplification. TCRdb's table, derived via immunoSEQ multiplex PCR, lists solely in-frame clones and lacks some. Clone size and the V and J calls come from that table; the DNA yielded D and trimming. The repertoire holds about 160,000 clones, with approximately 80% as singletons. J is TRBJ2-2 and V is TRBV4-1; the match to TRBD2 covers 7 bases. The TCR originated in a woman aged 80 or over with acute or convalescent COVID-19. The specimen was peripheral blood. CDR3 residues: CASSQGGGETGELFF. CDR3 bases: TGCGCCAGCAGCCAGGGGGGAGGGGAGACCGGGGAGCTGTTTTTT.